This TCR beta chain stems from a study of blood T cell repertoires in COVID-19 (dated by TCRdb to about 2020). General notes on the study: Collaborator samples came from the United States, Italy and Spain and covered acute and convalescent phases of COVID-19. The material from the prospective study consisted of cDNA or gDNA derived from T cells, B-cell-depleted T cells, or PBMCs. Subjects who had been exposed to COVID-19, were actively infected with it, or had recovered from it provided the deeply sampled blood TCRbeta repertoires that made up the dataset. A freely available public database, intended as a resource for researchers studying the immune response to SARS-CoV-2, is where the repertoires were released. The samples were drawn from the first 160 participants of the ongoing ImmuneRACE study and from some 1,300 subjects provided by 6 global collaborators. The sample metadata nearly always contained a de-identified subject ID, COVID-19 status, age in years and sex. Where available, HLA class I and class II types were obtained from metadata supplied by the sample provider rather than from assay-based typing. Study-wide findings and limitations: How much clinical and demographic metadata was included differed by source and by participant, and the metadata was provided uncurated.

The CDR3 numbers 15 residues from cysteine through phenylalanine. Just the 45-base CDR3 DNA is kept, in frame starting at base 1. Reading the germline V gene gives CDR1 SGHTA and CDR2 FQGNSA. Trimming leaves V shorter by 8 bases and J shorter by 1 base, with the junction holding 8 bases beyond the gene matches. Whole blood was collected in K2EDTA tubes by collaborating institutions according to the institutions' own protocols. For TCRbeta analysis, collaborators shipped samples as frozen whole blood, isolated PBMCs, or DNA extracted from either of those sample types. Note on this clone: The specificity of this receptor is unknown. No much larger clone is present one base from it, and per-base qualities are unavailable.

The immunoSEQ Assay, a bias-controlled multiplex PCR, was used to amplify TCRbeta CDR3 regions from genomic DNA. Under the source paper's analysis protocol: The number of nucleated cells in each sample was estimated from the amplification of reference gene primers within the assay. To quantify the absolute abundance of each unique TCRbeta CDR3 rearrangement, sequence reads were collapsed and filtered. For each sample, productive Simpson clonality was calculated as the square root of Simpson's diversity index over productive rearrangements. TCRdb obtained this table from immuneACCESS and retained in-frame rearrangements with V and J assigned. These tables miss some clones; where compared with another copy, unresolved V genes account for less than half of the shortfall, and the remainder is unexplained. V and J calls plus clone size are reproduced from that table; the DNA served to infer D and trimming. For this sample the table gives fewer than 70,000 clones, of which around 93% were detected only once. The ten largest make up around 4.3% of the sample.

Specimen: peripheral blood. The TCR originated in a man aged 45-60 years with active COVID-19. The rearrangement joined TRBV7-2 to TRBJ2-1; 7 junctional bases match TRBD1. The sequenced DNA: TGTGCCAGCCGACAAGGGGGCGGTTCCTACAATGAGCAGTTCTTC. Translated, it reads CASRQGGGSYNEQFF.